Each of the 15 T cell receptor beta chains below was sequenced from the same sample in a study of blood T cells in healthy people across ages. A second PCR, run for roughly 7 to 12 cycles, used a sample-barcoded 5' primer plus a J-beta primer mix. TCRdb reanalysed the 5' RACE reads using MiXCR and keeps one entry per CDR3 protein. Of 1.4 million or so distinct CDR3 sequences listed, less than 45% are singletons. The sequenced sample was blood. These receptors came from a woman between 18 and 29 years old in good health.

The chain combines TRBV24-1 with TRBJ2-1, with D possibly being TRBD1 or TRBD2 (5 bases each). The CDR3 totals 15 residues. CDR1 is KGHDR, CDR2 SFDVKD, per germline. The ends were cut back, 3 bases at V and 3 bases at J, with 11 bases in the middle. The CDR3 sequence is CATSDPGRYYNEQFF. The CDR3 region has the DNA TGTGCCACCAGTGATCCGGGACGGTACTACAATGAGCAGTTCTTC.

This clonotype was seen a handful of times. This rearrangement joins TRBV7-2 to TRBJ1-4; D not certain. Germline assignment: CDR1 SGHTA and CDR2 FQGNSA. The CDR3 covers 14 residues. Trimming shortened V by 5 bases and J by 5 bases, and 12 bases separated the two germline ends. DNA for the CDR3: TGTGCCAGCAGCCCAGGAGATTCAAATGAAAAACTGTTTTTT. Translation gives CASSPGDSNEKLFF.

This clonotype was seen a few times. Here the CDR3 reads CSAPPRAINEKLFF. DNA of the CDR3: TGCAGTGCTCCCCCCCGGGCGATAAATGAAAAACTGTTTTTT. The chain carries TRBV20-1 and TRBJ1-4; no clear D. Trimming took off 5 bases at V and 5 bases at J, with 15 bases between the two ends. This CDR3 has 14 residues. Germline values: CDR1 DFQATT, CDR2 SNEGSKA (reference sequence).

This clonotype occurred a few times. CDR3 coding DNA: TGCGCCAGCAGCTTGGGTCTGGGTCTCCAAGAGACCCAGTACTTC. This translates into CASSLGLGLQETQYF. The chain recombines TRBV5-1 with TRBJ2-5, with no clear D. CDR1 and CDR2 from the germline V gene are SGHRS and YFSETQ. Trimming stripped 0 bases from V and 1 base from J, with 10 bases between. This CDR3 has 15 residues.

The gene calls are TRBV29-1 and TRBJ1-6; possible D gene TRBD1, 5 bases. V was trimmed by 1 base and J by 14 bases, leaving 12 bases between them. CDR1 and CDR2 from the germline V gene are SQVTM and ANQGSEA. The CDR3 spans 12 residues. The CDR3 coding sequence is TGCAGCGTTGAAGGACAGAATAAGGCCCTCCACTTT. As protein: CSVEGQNKALHF.

The V call is TRBV7-9, the J call TRBJ2-2, with 8 bases matching TRBD2. The CDR3 extends over 15 amino acids. J lost 3 bases, V lost 2 bases, and 2 bases had no gene match. Germline V gene lookup returns CDR1 SEHNR and CDR2 FQNEAQ (reference sequence). CDR3 in DNA: TGTGCCAGCAGCTTATTTAGCGGGGACACCGGGGAGCTGTTTTTT. Protein: CASSLFSGDTGELFF.

The chain recombines TRBV9 with TRBJ2-3, with 9 bases fitting TRBD2. CDR1 is SGDLS, CDR2 YYNGEE, per germline. V lost 0 bases, J lost 5 bases, and 7 bases stayed unmatched. The CDR3 consists of 16 residues. For the CDR3, the DNA is TGTGCCAGCAGCGTAGGTCCAGCGGGGGGCGAAGATACGCAGTATTTT. Protein product: CASSVGPAGGEDTQYF.

This clonotype was detected only a few times. The chain carries TRBV27 and TRBJ1-2; weak D call: TRBD1 (5 bases). Trimming removed 2 bases from V and 2 bases from J, with 12 bases in between. This CDR3 is built from 15 residues. Germline lookup yields CDR1 MNHEY and CDR2 SMNVEV (reference sequence). The CDR3 protein is CASSLKGTSNYGYTF. The CDR3, as DNA: TGTGCCAGCAGTTTAAAGGGGACCTCGAACTATGGCTACACCTTC.

This clonotype appeared a few times. The rearrangement joins TRBV5-1 to TRBJ2-3, with D perhaps matching TRBD1 (7 bases). This CDR3 contains 15 residues. Trimming cost V 7 bases and J 2 bases, with 17 bases left between them. Germline V gives CDR1 SGHRS, CDR2 YFSETQ. In nucleotides, the CDR3 is TGCGCCAGCGCCTCAGGGGGGAAGGCCACAGATACGCAGTATTTT. Translation: CASASGGKATDTQYF.

The chain uses TRBV29-1 and TRBJ1-1, with TRBD1 matching 11 bases. Looked up from germline, CDR1 is SQVTM and CDR2 is ANQGSEA. V dropped 7 bases and J dropped 4; count of bases not matched to a gene: 11. CDR3 length: 15 amino acids. The CDR3 sequence: CSASSRGQGGTEAFF. CDR3 nucleotide sequence: TGCAGCGCCTCGTCCCGGGGACAGGGGGGCACTGAAGCTTTCTTT.

This clonotype was seen only a few times. The CDR3 bases are TGTGCTAGTGGTTTGGGGGATCTCAATGAGCAGTTCTTC. Protein sequence: CASGLGDLNEQFF. The chain employs TRBV12-5 and TRBJ2-1; unclear D gene. V lost 1 base and J lost 6, with 7 bases in between. This CDR3 is 13 amino acids long. Germline lookup yields CDR1 LGHNT and CDR2 FRNRAP. The full variable domain, its missing parts supplied by reference TRBV12-5 and TRBJ2-1, is DARVTQTPRHKVTEMGQEVTMRCQPILGHNTVFWYRQTMMQGLELLAYFRNRAPLDDSGMPKDRFSAEMPDATLATLKIQPSEPRDSAVYFCASGLGDLNEQFFGPGTRLTVL.

This clonotype was seen a few times. The genes are TRBV6-5 and TRBJ2-5, with D perhaps TRBD1 (5 bases). Germline loops: CDR1 MNHEY, CDR2 SVGAGI. The V end was cut by 1 base, the J end by 2 bases, with 8 bases between. The CDR3 contains 14 residues. The CDR3, as DNA: TGTGCCAGCAGTTACTGGGGCGGTCAAGAGACCCAGTACTTC. Residues: CASSYWGGQETQYF.

This clonotype was seen a single time. The germline gene is not matched at one end of the junction; a read error may be the cause. In DNA form, the CDR3 reads TGTGCCATCAGTTTGAGGCCGGGGCAGCCCCAGCATTTT. It specifies CAISLRPGQPQHF. The genes are TRBV12-3 or TRBV12-4 and TRBJ1-5, with no clear D. The CDR3 contains 13 residues.

This chain links TRBV10-3 with TRBJ2-5; TRBD2 aligns across 7 bases. The ends lost 3 bases at V and 10 bases at J; junction bases unmatched: 11. Germline V CDR1 and CDR2: ENHRY, SYGVKD. The CDR3 has 14 residues. For the CDR3, the DNA is TGTGCCATCAGTGACGACCCAGCGGGACGGGACCAGTACTTC. Its translation is CAISDDPAGRDQYF.

In this sample, this clonotype turned up many times. The chain couples TRBV9 to TRBJ1-2; TRBD1 aligns across 8 bases. Germline CDR1 reads SGDLS; CDR2 reads YYNGEE. This CDR3 comprises 15 residues. With 3 bases clipped from V and 8 bases from J, the junction kept 12 bases outside the gene matches. This CDR3 is CASSETGAPTGGYTF. Here the CDR3 DNA reads TGTGCCAGCAGCGAGACAGGGGCCCCGACAGGGGGCTACACCTTC. Complete variable domain (other parts from reference TRBV9 and TRBJ1-2): DSGVTQTPKHLITATGQRVTLRCSPRSGDLSVYWYQQSLDQGLQFLIQYYNGEERAKGNILERFSAQQFPDLHSELNLSSLELGDSALYFCASSETGAPTGGYTFGSGTRLTVV.